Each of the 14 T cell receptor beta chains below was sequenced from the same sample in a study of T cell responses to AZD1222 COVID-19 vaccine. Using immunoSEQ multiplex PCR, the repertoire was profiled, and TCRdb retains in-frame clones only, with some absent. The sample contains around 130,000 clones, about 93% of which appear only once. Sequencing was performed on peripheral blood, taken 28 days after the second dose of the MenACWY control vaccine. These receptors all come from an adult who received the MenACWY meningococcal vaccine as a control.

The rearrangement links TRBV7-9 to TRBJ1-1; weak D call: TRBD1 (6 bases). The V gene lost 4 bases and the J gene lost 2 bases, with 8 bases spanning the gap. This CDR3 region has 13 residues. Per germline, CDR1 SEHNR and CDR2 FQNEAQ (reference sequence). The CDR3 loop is CASSYRVNTEAFF. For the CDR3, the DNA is TGTGCCAGCAGCTACAGGGTTAACACTGAAGCTTTCTTT.

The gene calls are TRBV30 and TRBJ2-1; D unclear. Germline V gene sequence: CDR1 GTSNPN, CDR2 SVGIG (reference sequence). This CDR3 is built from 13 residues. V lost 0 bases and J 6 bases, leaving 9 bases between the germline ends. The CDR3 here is CAWSVRLVNEQFF. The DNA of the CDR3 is TGTGCCTGGAGTGTACGATTGGTCAATGAGCAGTTCTTC.

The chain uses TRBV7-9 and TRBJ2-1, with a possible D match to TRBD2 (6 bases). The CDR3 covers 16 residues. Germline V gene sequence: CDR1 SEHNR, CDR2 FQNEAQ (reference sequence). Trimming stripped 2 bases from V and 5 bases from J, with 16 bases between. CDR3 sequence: CASSLIAGAGHNEQFF. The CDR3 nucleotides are TGTGCCAGCAGCTTAATCGCCGGGGCGGGGCACAATGAGCAGTTCTTC.

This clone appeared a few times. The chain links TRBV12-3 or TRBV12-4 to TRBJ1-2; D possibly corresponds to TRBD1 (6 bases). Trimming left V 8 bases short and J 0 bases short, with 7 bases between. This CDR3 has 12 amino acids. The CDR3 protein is CASGDTNYGYTF. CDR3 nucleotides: TGTGCCAGCGGGGACACTAACTATGGCTACACCTTC.

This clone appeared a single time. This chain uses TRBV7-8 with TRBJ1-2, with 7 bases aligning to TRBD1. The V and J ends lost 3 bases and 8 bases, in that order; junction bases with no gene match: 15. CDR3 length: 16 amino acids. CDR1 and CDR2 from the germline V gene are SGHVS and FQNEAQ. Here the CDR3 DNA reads TGTGCCAGCAGCTTCCGGGACAGCCCGTTTGGCGAAGGCTACACCTTC. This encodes CASSFRDSPFGEGYTF.

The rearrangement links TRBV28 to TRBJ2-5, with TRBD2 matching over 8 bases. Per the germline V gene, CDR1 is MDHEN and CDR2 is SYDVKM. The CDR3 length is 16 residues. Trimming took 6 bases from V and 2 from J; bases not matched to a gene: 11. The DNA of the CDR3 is TGTGCCAGCAGCCCGCAATCACTAGCGGAACAAGAGACCCAGTACTTC. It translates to CASSPQSLAEQETQYF. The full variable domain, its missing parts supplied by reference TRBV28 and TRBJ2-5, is DVKVTQSSRYLVKRTGEKVFLECVQDMDHENMFWYRQDPGLGLRLIYFSYDVKMKEKGDIPEGYSVSREKKERFSLILESASTNQTSMYLCASSPQSLAEQETQYFGPGTRLLVL.

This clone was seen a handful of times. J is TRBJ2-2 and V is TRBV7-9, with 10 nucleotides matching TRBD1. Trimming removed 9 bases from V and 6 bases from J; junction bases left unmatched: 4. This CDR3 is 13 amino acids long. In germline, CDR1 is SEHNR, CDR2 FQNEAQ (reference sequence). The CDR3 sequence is CASRGTGAGELFF. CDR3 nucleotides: TGTGCCAGTCGCGGGACAGGGGCCGGGGAGCTGTTTTTT. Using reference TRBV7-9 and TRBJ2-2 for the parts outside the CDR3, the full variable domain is DTGVSQNPRHKITKRGQNVTFRCDPISEHNRLYWYRQTLGQGPEFLTYFQNEAQLEKSRLLSDRFSAERPKGSFSTLEIQRTEQGDSAMYLCASRGTGAGELFFGEGSRLTVL.

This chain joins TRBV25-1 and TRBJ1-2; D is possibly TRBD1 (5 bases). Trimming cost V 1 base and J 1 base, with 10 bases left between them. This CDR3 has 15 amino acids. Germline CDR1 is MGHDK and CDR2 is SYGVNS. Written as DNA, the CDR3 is TGTGCCAGCAGTGAATTTCGGGGGGGTAACTATGGCTACACCTTC. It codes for CASSEFRGGNYGYTF.

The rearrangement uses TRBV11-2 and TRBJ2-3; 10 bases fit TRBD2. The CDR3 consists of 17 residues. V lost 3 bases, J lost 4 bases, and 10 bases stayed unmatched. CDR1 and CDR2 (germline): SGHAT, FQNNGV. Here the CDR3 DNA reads TGTGCCAGCAGCTTTGGGGGTAGCGGGGGGCATCCAGATACGCAGTATTTT. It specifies CASSFGGSGGHPDTQYF.

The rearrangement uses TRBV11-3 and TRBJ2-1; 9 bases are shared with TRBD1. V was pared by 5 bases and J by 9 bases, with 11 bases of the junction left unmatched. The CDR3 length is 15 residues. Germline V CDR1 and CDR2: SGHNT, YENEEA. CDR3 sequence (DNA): TGTGCCAGCAGCCGCGTGGGACAGGGAGGGGGTGAGCAGTTCTTC. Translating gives CASSRVGQGGGEQFF.

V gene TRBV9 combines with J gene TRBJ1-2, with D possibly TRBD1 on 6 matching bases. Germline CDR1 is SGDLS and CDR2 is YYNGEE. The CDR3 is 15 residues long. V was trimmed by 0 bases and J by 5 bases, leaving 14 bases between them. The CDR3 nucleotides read TGTGCCAGCAGCGTAGACCCGGGGGCGGGGTATGGCTACACCTTC. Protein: CASSVDPGAGYGYTF.

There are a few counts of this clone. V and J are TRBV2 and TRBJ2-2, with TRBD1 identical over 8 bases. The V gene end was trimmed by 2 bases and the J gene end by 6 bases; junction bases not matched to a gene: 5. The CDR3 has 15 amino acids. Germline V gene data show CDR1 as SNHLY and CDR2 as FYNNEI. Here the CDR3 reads CASSERQGAAGELFF. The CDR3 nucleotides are TGTGCCAGCAGTGAACGGCAGGGGGCCGCCGGGGAGCTGTTTTTT.

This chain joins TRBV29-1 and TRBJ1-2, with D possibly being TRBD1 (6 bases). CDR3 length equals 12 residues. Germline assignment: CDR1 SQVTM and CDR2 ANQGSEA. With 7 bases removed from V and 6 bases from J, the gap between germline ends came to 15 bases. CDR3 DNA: TGCAGCGCGGAAAGGGGGTGGAATGGCTACACCTTC. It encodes CSAERGWNGYTF.

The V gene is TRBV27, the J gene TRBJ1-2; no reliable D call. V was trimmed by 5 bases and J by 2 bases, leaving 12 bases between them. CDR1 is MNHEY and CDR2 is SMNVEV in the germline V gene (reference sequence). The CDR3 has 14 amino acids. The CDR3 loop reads CASSMDGPNYGYTF. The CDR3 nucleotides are TGTGCCAGCAGTATGGACGGACCGAACTATGGCTACACCTTC.